These 18 T cell receptor beta chains share one sample of origin, sequenced in a study of T cell repertoires in aging, cancer and after chemotherapy. TCR beta rearrangements were amplified from peripheral blood genomic DNA. Multiplex touch-down PCR with TRB-A/B primers amplified rearranged V-D-J TRB sequences. TCRdb reprocessed the multiplex PCR reads via MiXCR and lists one record per CDR3 protein. The table includes 4,000 to 4,500 distinct CDR3 sequences, about 40% detected once. Sequences were obtained from blood. These receptors were collected from a human donor with a solid tumor.

This clonotype was seen more than once but under ten times. The chain couples TRBV7-3 to TRBJ2-5; 8 bases are a match to TRBD2. V was pared by 4 bases and J by 9 bases, with 13 bases of the junction left unmatched. Looked up from germline, CDR1 is SGHTA and CDR2 is FQGTGA. This CDR3 contains 15 residues. This CDR3 reads CASSYLDGRGFAQYF. The CDR3 DNA sequence: TGTGCCAGCAGCTACTTGGACGGGAGGGGGTTCGCCCAGTACTTC. Full variable domain (outside the CDR3, taken from reference TRBV7-3 and TRBJ2-5): GAGVSQTPSNKVTEKGKYVELRCDPISGHTALYWYRQSLGQGPEFLIYFQGTGAADDSGLPNDRFFAVRPEGSVSTLKIQRTERGDSAVYLCASSYLDGRGFAQYFGPGTRLLVL.

The V and J genes are TRBV20-1 and TRBJ2-5; D is tentatively TRBD1 or TRBD2 (5 bases each). Trimming pared 8 bases from V and 4 bases from J, leaving 17 bases between. Germline-derived CDR1 and CDR2 are DFQATT and SNEGSKA (reference sequence). The CDR3 consists of 13 residues. CDR3 in amino acids: CSPEAQGRETQYF. The CDR3 bases are TGCAGTCCCGAGGCCCAGGGACGAGAGACCCAGTACTTC.

J is TRBJ2-3 and V is TRBV7-3; 13 nucleotides agree with TRBD2. J lost 4 bases, V lost 5 bases, and 6 bases had no gene match. Germline CDR1 reads SGHTA; CDR2 reads FQGTGA. The CDR3 extends over 16 amino acids. Written as DNA, the CDR3 is TGTGCCAGCAGCCGACTAGCGGGGGGCCCCTCAGATACGCAGTATTTT. This translates into CASSRLAGGPSDTQYF.

This chain links TRBV7-2 with TRBJ2-5; TRBD1 matches 12 bases. CDR1 SGHTA and CDR2 FQGNSA come from the germline V gene. With V trimmed by 3 bases and J by 5 bases, 13 bases remained unmatched. The CDR3 totals 18 residues. CDR3 sequence: CASSLVGTGGEMRETQYF. The CDR3 coding sequence is TGTGCCAGCAGCTTGGTCGGGACAGGGGGCGAGATGCGCGAGACCCAGTACTTC.

The chain has TRBV4-3 and TRBJ1-1, with TRBD1 identical over 8 bases. Germline loops: CDR1 LGHNA, CDR2 YSLEER. The V segment lost 1 base and the J segment 1 base; nucleotides outside the gene matches: 5. CDR3 length equals 16 residues. The CDR3 sequence is CASSQGQGAWNTEAFF. As DNA, the CDR3 is TGCGCCAGCAGCCAAGGTCAGGGGGCCTGGAACACTGAAGCTTTCTTT.

This clonotype was seen a handful of times. The chain couples TRBV29-1 to TRBJ2-2; D remains unclear. V lost 5 bases and J 1 base, leaving 14 bases between the germline ends. CDR3 length equals 15 residues. Germline V gene lookup returns CDR1 SQVTM and CDR2 ANQGSEA. CDR3 bases: TGCAGCGTTTCCCTCTCCGGAAAGAACACCGGGGAGCTGTTTTTT. It yields the protein CSVSLSGKNTGELFF.

This chain connects TRBV6-2 or TRBV6-3 to TRBJ1-5, with unresolved D. The length of the CDR3 is 14 residues. Germline V gene sequence: CDR1 MNHEY, CDR2 SVGEGT. V dropped 8 bases and J dropped 2 bases, with 13 bases sitting between them. CDR3 residues: CASGREEGNQPQHF. The CDR3 DNA sequence: TGTGCCAGCGGTCGGGAGGAGGGCAATCAGCCCCAGCATTTT.

Within the sample, this clonotype is medium-sized. This CDR3 reads CAWSVGDRVGEQYF. Written as DNA, the CDR3 is TGTGCCTGGAGTGTCGGGGACAGGGTCGGCGAGCAGTACTTC. The chain links TRBV30 to TRBJ2-7, with 9 nucleotides matching TRBD1. With V trimmed by 0 bases and J by 6 bases, 6 bases remained unmatched. The CDR3 has 14 residues. The germline V gene has CDR1 GTSNPN and CDR2 SVGIG (reference sequence).

The chain employs TRBV7-6 and TRBJ1-2, with 9 bases that match TRBD1. The CDR3 extends over 21 amino acids. Germline loops: CDR1 SGHVS, CDR2 FNYEAQ. Germline trimming cut 0 bases from V and 3 bases from J; bases unmatched to any gene: 20. CDR3 loop: CASSLAKVPGQGLETYYGYTF. For the CDR3, the DNA is TGTGCCAGCAGCTTAGCAAAAGTCCCGGGACAGGGTTTGGAGACCTACTATGGCTACACCTTC.

The rearrangement joins TRBV7-2 to TRBJ2-7; tentatively, D is TRBD1 (6 bases). Looked up from germline, CDR1 is SGHTA and CDR2 is FQGNSA. Between the trimmed V and J ends, which lost 5 bases and 0 bases, there was a span of 11 bases. There are 14 residues in the CDR3. CDR3 region: CASSRDRSSYEQYF. The CDR3 DNA sequence: TGTGCCAGCAGCCGTGACAGGTCCTCCTACGAGCAGTACTTC.

Judged by abundance, this clonotype is medium-sized. Here the CDR3 reads CATSAGTGDTGELFF. In DNA form, the CDR3 reads TGTGCCACCAGCGCCGGGACAGGGGACACCGGGGAGCTGTTTTTT. The chain joins TRBV24-1 to TRBJ2-2; TRBD1 agrees at 10 bases. The CDR3 totals 15 residues. The germline CDR1 and CDR2 sequences are KGHDR and SFDVKD. J lost 3 bases, V lost 7 bases, and 4 bases had no gene match.

The rearrangement uses TRBV28 and TRBJ2-7; possible D gene TRBD2, 7 bases. Trimming removed 6 bases from V and 6 bases from J, with 21 bases in between. This CDR3 is 15 amino acids long. The V gene's germline CDR1 is MDHEN and CDR2 SYDVKM. The CDR3 DNA follows: TGTGCCAGCAGGTTCCCCCGGGGGCGGGAGACCGAGCAGTACTTC. This translates into CASRFPRGRETEQYF. The full variable domain, rest sourced from reference TRBV28 and TRBJ2-7, is DVKVTQSSRYLVKRTGEKVFLECVQDMDHENMFWYRQDPGLGLRLIYFSYDVKMKEKGDIPEGYSVSREKKERFSLILESASTNQTSMYLCASRFPRGRETEQYFGPGTRLTVT.

This clonotype was seen a handful of times. This chain links TRBV5-5 with TRBJ2-5; D is unresolved. The CDR3 has 14 amino acids. V was cut by 10 bases and J by 6 bases, with 22 bases left in between. Germline CDR1 and CDR2: SGHKS and YYEKEE (reference sequence). CDR3: CASLETTFTQTQYF. In DNA, the CDR3 is TGTGCCTCCTTGGAAACAACATTCACCCAGACCCAGTACTTC.

The V call is TRBV5-6, the J call TRBJ2-1; 13 bases are shared with TRBD2. The CDR3 sequence is 17 residues long. Germline loops: CDR1 SGHDT, CDR2 YYEEEE. The trim removed 2 bases at V and 2 bases at J, leaving 4 bases unmatched. The CDR3 reads CASSLRLAGGPYNEQFF. The CDR3 nucleotides are TGTGCCAGCAGCTTAAGACTAGCGGGGGGCCCCTACAATGAGCAGTTCTTC.

This clonotype was counted a few times. The chain employs TRBV27 and TRBJ2-3; TRBD1 matches 8 bases. V lost 5 bases, J lost 4 bases, and 14 bases stayed unmatched. This CDR3 has 17 residues. Germline lookup yields CDR1 MNHEY and CDR2 SMNVEV (reference sequence). In DNA, the CDR3 is TGTGCCAGCAGTCCCAGGGGGCGCGCCCACGTCCCAGATACGCAGTATTTT. Translated, it gives CASSPRGRAHVPDTQYF.

The chain links TRBV29-1 to TRBJ2-3; D ambiguous. CDR1 is SQVTM, CDR2 ANQGSEA, per germline. Trimming pared 7 bases from V and 0 bases from J, leaving 17 bases between. The CDR3 contains 15 residues. The CDR3 loop reads CSAHLFGRSTDTQYF. In DNA form, the CDR3 reads TGCAGCGCCCACCTTTTCGGTAGGAGCACAGATACGCAGTATTTT.

The rearrangement uses TRBV5-1 and TRBJ2-7; 9 positions agree with TRBD2. Trimming cost V 4 bases and J 3 bases; bases outside gene matches: 8. The CDR3 is 15 residues long. Germline V CDR1 and CDR2: SGHRS, YFSETQ. For the CDR3, the DNA is TGCGCCAGCAGCGACCGGGAGCGGGGGGTCTACGAGCAGTACTTC. Translation: CASSDRERGVYEQYF.

The sample holds a few counts of this clonotype. The V and J genes are TRBV7-6 and TRBJ2-7; unclear D gene. CDR1 is SGHVS, CDR2 FNYEAQ, per germline. The CDR3 runs 17 residues. V lost 2 bases and J lost 0, with 17 bases in between. CDR3 DNA: TGTGCCAGCAGCTTAAGGCCCCCCACCGGGCCCTCCTACGAGCAGTACTTC. It translates to CASSLRPPTGPSYEQYF.